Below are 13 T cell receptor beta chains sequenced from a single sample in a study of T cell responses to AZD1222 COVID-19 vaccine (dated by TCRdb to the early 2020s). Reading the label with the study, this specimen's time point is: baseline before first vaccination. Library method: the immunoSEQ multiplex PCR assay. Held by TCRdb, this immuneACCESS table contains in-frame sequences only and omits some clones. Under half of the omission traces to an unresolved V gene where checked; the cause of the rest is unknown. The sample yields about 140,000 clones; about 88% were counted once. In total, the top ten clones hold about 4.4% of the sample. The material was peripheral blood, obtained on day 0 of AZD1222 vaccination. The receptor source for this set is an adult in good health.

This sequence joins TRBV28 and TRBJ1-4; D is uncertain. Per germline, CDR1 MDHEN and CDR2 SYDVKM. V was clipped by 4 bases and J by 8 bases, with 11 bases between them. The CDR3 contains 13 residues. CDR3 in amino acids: CASSSSQEEKLFF. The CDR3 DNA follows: TGTGCCAGCAGTTCGTCCCAGGAAGAAAAACTGTTTTTT.

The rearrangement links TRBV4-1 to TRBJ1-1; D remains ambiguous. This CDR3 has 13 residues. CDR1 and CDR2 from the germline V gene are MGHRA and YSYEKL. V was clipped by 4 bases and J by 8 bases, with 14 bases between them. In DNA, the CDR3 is TGCGCCAGCAGCCCCACTGGTTCCGGAGAAGCTTTCTTT. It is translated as CASSPTGSGEAFF.

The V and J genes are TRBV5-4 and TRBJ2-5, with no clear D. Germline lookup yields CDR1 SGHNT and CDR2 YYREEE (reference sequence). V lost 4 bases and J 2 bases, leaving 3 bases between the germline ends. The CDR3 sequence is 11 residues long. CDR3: CASSLQETQYF. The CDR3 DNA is TGTGCCAGCAGCCTTCAAGAGACCCAGTACTTC. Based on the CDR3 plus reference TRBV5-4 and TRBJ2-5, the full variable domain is ETGVTQSPTHLIKTRGQQVTLRCSSQSGHNTVSWYQQALGQGPQFIFQYYREEENGRGNFPPRFSGLQFPNYSSELNVNALELDDSALYLCASSLQETQYFGPGTRLLVL.

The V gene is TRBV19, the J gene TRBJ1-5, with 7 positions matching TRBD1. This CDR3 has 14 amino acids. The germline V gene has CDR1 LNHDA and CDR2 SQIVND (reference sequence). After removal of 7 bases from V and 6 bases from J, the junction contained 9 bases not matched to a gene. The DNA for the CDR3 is TGTGCCAGTAATCATAGACAGGGTGGTCAGCCCCAGCATTTT. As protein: CASNHRQGGQPQHF.

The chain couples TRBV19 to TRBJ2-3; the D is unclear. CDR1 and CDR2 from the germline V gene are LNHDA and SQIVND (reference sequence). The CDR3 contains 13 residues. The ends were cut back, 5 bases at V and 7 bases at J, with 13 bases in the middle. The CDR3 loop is CASSPNSRYTQYF. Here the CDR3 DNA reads TGTGCCAGTAGTCCGAACTCGCGATATACGCAGTATTTT.

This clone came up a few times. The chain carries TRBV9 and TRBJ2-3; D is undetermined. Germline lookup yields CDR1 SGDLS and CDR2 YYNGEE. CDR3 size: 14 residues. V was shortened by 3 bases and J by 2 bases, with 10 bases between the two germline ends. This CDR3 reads CASSADPDTDTQYF. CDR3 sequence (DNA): TGTGCCAGCAGCGCGGATCCTGACACAGATACGCAGTATTTT.

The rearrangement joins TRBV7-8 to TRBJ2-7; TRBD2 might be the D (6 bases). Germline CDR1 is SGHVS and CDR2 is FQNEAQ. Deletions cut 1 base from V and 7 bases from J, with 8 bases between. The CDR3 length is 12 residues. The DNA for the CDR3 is TGTGCCAGCAGCTTAGGAGGAGGGGAGCAGTACTTC. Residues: CASSLGGGEQYF.

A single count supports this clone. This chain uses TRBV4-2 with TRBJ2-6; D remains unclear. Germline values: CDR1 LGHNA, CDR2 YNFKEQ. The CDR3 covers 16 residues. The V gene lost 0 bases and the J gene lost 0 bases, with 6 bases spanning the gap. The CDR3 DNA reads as TGTGCCAGCAGCCAAGATCGGCCCTCTGGGGCCAACGTCCTGACTTTC. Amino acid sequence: CASSQDRPSGANVLTF.

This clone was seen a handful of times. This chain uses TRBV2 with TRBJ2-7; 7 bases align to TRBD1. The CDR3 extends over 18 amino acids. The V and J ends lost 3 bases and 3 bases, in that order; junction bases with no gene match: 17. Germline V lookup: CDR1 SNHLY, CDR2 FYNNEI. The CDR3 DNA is TGTGCCAGCAGTGATGGCAGCTTCAACCGGGACAGAGGCTACGAGCAGTACTTC. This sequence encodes CASSDGSFNRDRGYEQYF.

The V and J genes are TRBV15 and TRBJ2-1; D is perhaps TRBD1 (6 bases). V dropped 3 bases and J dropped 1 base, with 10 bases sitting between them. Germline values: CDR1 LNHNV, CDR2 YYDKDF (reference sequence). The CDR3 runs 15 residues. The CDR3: CATSSYRESYNEQFF. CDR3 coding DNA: TGTGCCACCAGCAGCTACAGGGAGTCCTACAATGAGCAGTTCTTC.

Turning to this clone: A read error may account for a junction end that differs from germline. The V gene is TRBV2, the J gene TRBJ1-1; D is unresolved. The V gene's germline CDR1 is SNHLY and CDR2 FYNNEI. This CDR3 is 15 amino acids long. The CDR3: CASSPSGGLKTEAFF. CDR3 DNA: TGTGCCAGCAGCCCCTCGGGAGGTTTGAAGACTGAAGCTTTCTTT.

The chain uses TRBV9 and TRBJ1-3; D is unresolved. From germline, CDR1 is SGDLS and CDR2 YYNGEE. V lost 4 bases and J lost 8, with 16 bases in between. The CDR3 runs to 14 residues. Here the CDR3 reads CASSSGRFPDTIYF. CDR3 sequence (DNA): TGTGCCAGCAGCTCAGGACGGTTCCCGGACACCATATATTTT.

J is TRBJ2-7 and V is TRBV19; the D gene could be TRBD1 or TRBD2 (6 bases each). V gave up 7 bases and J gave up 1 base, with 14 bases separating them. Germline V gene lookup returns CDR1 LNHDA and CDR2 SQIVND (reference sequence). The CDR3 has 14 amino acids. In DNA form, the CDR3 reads TGTGCCAGTAAGGGGGAGGCGACTTCCTACGAGCAGTACTTC. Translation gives CASKGEATSYEQYF.